These T cell receptor beta chains were read from a single sample in a study of metastatic and nonmetastatic thyroid tumors. TCRdb used MiXCR to call clones anew from the PCR reads. The data contain 20,000 to 25,000 clones, around 20% of them singletons. The sample was blood. The source is a female donor with papillary thyroid cancer or a benign thyroid nodule (not recorded which). Some clones in this sample may be carry-over from other donors' samples. Both conserved end residues are trimmed from each CDR3.

j_gene: TRBJ2-3
v_gene: TRBV4-3
CDR3aa: ASSQDWGMAQY

j_gene: TRBJ1-1
v_gene: TRBV18
CDR3aa: ASSPRQENTEAF

j_gene: TRBJ2-7
v_gene: TRBV27
CDR3aa: ASSFSPSGRTEQY

j_gene: TRBJ2-3
v_gene: TRBV6-1
CDR3aa: ASREGRGTDTQY

j_gene: TRBJ2-1
v_gene: TRBV29-1
CDR3aa: SVDFQGAYNEQF

j_gene: TRBJ2-2
v_gene: TRBV12-3/TRBV12-4
CDR3aa: ASSSTNTGDLF

j_gene: TRBJ1-6
v_gene: TRBV6-5
CDR3aa: ASSYHRAAGRSPLH

j_gene: TRBJ1-4
v_gene: TRBV5-1
CDR3aa: ASSLSTADGLF

j_gene: TRBJ1-1
v_gene: TRBV20-1
CDR3aa: SAQGTGNTEAF

j_gene: TRBJ2-7
v_gene: TRBV4-1
CDR3aa: ASSQGDEQY

j_gene: TRBJ1-2
v_gene: TRBV20-1
CDR3aa: SARKDPSSYGYT

j_gene: TRBJ2-3
v_gene: TRBV10-3
CDR3aa: AISGREGGTDTQY

j_gene: TRBJ2-1
v_gene: TRBV28
CDR3aa: ASSSAGPAL

j_gene: TRBJ2-2
v_gene: TRBV6-1
CDR3aa: ASTPPGVDTGELF

j_gene: TRBJ2-1
v_gene: TRBV20-1
CDR3aa: SAPPGLGLNNEQF

j_gene: TRBJ2-5
v_gene: TRBV7-7
CDR3aa: AVTGAAQETQY

j_gene: TRBJ2-7
v_gene: TRBV28
CDR3aa: ASRGQGRSYEQY

j_gene: TRBJ1-1
v_gene: TRBV28
CDR3aa: ASSLWTGAINSDAF

j_gene: TRBJ2-3
v_gene: TRBV24-1
CDR3aa: ATSDLGLAGEDTQY

j_gene: TRBJ2-1
v_gene: TRBV6-4
CDR3aa: ASSDRQGGYNEQF